This entry lists 12 T cell receptor beta chains sequenced from one sample in a study of T cell changes during pregnancy in multiple sclerosis. Generated by immunoSEQ multiplex PCR, the TCRdb table keeps only in-frame clones and is missing some. In the table there are tens of thousands of clones, roughly 92% of which are singletons. The source material was CD4+ T cells from peripheral blood mononuclear cells, sampled in the second trimester of pregnancy. The receptors were sampled from a female donor with multiple sclerosis, enrolled in a pregnancy study.

The chain links TRBV7-3 to TRBJ2-3; D is possibly TRBD1 (6 bases). V lost 3 bases to trimming and J lost 5 bases, with 12 bases between them. There are 14 residues in the CDR3. The V gene's germline CDR1 is SGHTA and CDR2 FQGTGA. The DNA for the CDR3 is TGTGCCAGCAGCTTGGGGGCGGGTCTAGATACGCAGTATTTT. Protein: CASSLGAGLDTQYF.

This rearrangement joins TRBV19 to TRBJ2-1; 7 bases are shared with TRBD1. Per germline, CDR1 LNHDA and CDR2 SQIVND (reference sequence). This CDR3 is built from 16 residues. V shed 6 bases and J 3 bases; nucleotides not matched to a gene: 11. In DNA, the CDR3 is TGTGCCAGTAGAGTCCCAGGGGGACAGTACTACAATGAGCAGTTCTTC. The encoded protein is CASRVPGGQYYNEQFF.

The V gene is TRBV5-4, the J gene TRBJ2-2; tentative D call: TRBD2 (6 bases). The CDR3 spans 14 residues. CDR1 is SGHNT, CDR2 YYREEE, per germline (reference sequence). Trimming left V 3 bases short and J 8 bases short, with 14 bases between. The DNA for the CDR3 is TGTGCCAGCAGCTCGGGACTGGACAAGGGGGAGCTGTTTTTT. Amino acid sequence: CASSSGLDKGELFF.

V and J are TRBV9 and TRBJ2-5, with 10 bases aligning to TRBD1. From germline, CDR1 is SGDLS and CDR2 YYNGEE. There are 17 residues in the CDR3. Trimming cost V 4 bases and J 1 base; bases outside gene matches: 10. The CDR3 sequence is CASSPGTGTGVQETQYF. The CDR3 DNA reads as TGTGCCAGCAGCCCCGGAACCGGGACAGGGGTCCAAGAGACCCAGTACTTC.

The chain employs TRBV30 and TRBJ2-3; D is perhaps TRBD1 (5 bases). V was clipped by 0 bases and J by 5 bases, with 9 bases between them. The CDR3 is 13 amino acids. Germline V CDR1 and CDR2: GTSNPN, SVGIG (reference sequence). CDR3 amino acids: CAWSVKGVDTQYF. The CDR3, as DNA: TGTGCCTGGAGTGTTAAAGGGGTAGATACGCAGTATTTT.

The genes are TRBV19 and TRBJ2-7; D is unclear. Trimming took off 1 base at V and 2 bases at J, with 9 bases between the two ends. Germline values: CDR1 LNHDA, CDR2 SQIVND (reference sequence). The CDR3 spans 14 residues. The DNA of the CDR3 is TGTGCCAGTAGTATAGGGGCTTATACCTACGAGCAGTACTTC. Residues: CASSIGAYTYEQYF.

This chain joins TRBV5-4 and TRBJ1-2; no clear D. The germline CDR1 and CDR2 sequences are SGHNT and YYREEE (reference sequence). The V end was cut by 7 bases, the J end by 0 bases, with 16 bases between. The CDR3 totals 15 residues. The CDR3 coding sequence is TGTGCCAGCCAAGTCAGCGCGGGTGCTAACTATGGCTACACCTTC. As protein: CASQVSAGANYGYTF. The entire variable domain, with the rest obtained from reference TRBV5-4 and TRBJ1-2, is as follows: ETGVTQSPTHLIKTRGQQVTLRCSSQSGHNTVSWYQQALGQGPQFIFQYYREEENGRGNFPPRFSGLQFPNYSSELNVNALELDDSALYLCASQVSAGANYGYTFGSGTRLTVV.

V and J are TRBV2 and TRBJ1-2; D possibly corresponds to TRBD1 (6 bases). The V end lost 7 bases, the J end lost 4 bases, and 10 bases lay between the germline ends. CDR3 length: 12 residues. Germline values: CDR1 SNHLY, CDR2 FYNNEI. CDR3: CASTQGFYGYTF. Here the CDR3 DNA reads TGTGCCAGCACACAGGGATTCTATGGCTACACCTTC.

This chain joins TRBV19 and TRBJ1-2; no clear D gene. The germline gives CDR1 LNHDA, CDR2 SQIVND (reference sequence). The CDR3 sequence is 13 residues long. Trimming pared 5 bases from V and 4 bases from J, leaving 11 bases between. In DNA form, the CDR3 reads TGTGCCAGTAGTTCTACATGGGCCTATGGCTACACCTTC. Its translation is CASSSTWAYGYTF.

The genes are TRBV5-4 and TRBJ1-6, with a possible D match to TRBD1 (6 bases). Trimming removed 4 bases at V and 9 bases at J, with 17 bases between. Germline V gene lookup returns CDR1 SGHNT and CDR2 YYREEE (reference sequence). The CDR3 consists of 15 residues. CDR3 sequence (DNA): TGTGCCAGCAGCCCGGACAGATCTACTACTTCACCCCTCCACTTT. Amino acids: CASSPDRSTTSPLHF.

V gene TRBV5-4 combines with J gene TRBJ2-7; the D gene is possibly TRBD1 (5 bases). The CDR3 is made up of 15 amino acids. The V end was cut by 0 bases, the J end by 2 bases, with 12 bases between. Germline V gives CDR1 SGHNT, CDR2 YYREEE (reference sequence). The CDR3 sequence is CASSLEAGITYEQYF. CDR3 DNA sequence: TGTGCCAGCAGCTTGGAGGCAGGGATAACCTACGAGCAGTACTTC. Full variable domain (rest looked up from reference TRBV5-4 and TRBJ2-7): ETGVTQSPTHLIKTRGQQVTLRCSSQSGHNTVSWYQQALGQGPQFIFQYYREEENGRGNFPPRFSGLQFPNYSSELNVNALELDDSALYLCASSLEAGITYEQYFGPGTRLTVT.

The chain employs TRBV4-2 and TRBJ2-4; maybe TRBD2 (5 bases). The CDR3 is made up of 15 amino acids. V lost 5 bases and J 8 bases, leaving 19 bases between the germline ends. Germline V gives CDR1 LGHNA, CDR2 YNFKEQ. For the CDR3, the DNA is TGTGCCAGCAGCGTGAGCGGAACCGGTGTGGACATTCAGTACTTC. Translating it yields CASSVSGTGVDIQYF.